The next 9 T cell receptor beta chains were all read from a single sample in a study of response to subunit inactivated influenza vaccine. In TCRdb, the RT-PCR reads were re-called with MiXCR into one record per CDR3 protein. The sample includes roughly 570,000 distinct CDR3 sequences, roughly 13% of them seen just once. Sequenced material: PBMCs from blood, taken about 40 days after vaccination. All receptors come from a man aged 50 to 60 who received an inactivated influenza vaccine.

This clonotype has more than one count but fewer than ten. The J gene is TRBJ2-3, the V gene TRBV7-2, with 8 bases identical to TRBD1. V trimming: 5 bases; J trimming: 4 bases; junction bases outside the gene matches: 5. Germline V gives CDR1 SGHTA, CDR2 FQGNSA. This CDR3 comprises 14 residues. The CDR3 bases are TGTGCCAGCAGCACCAGGGGGCTGGCAGATACGCAGTATTTT. This translates into CASSTRGLADTQYF.

This clonotype was seen a handful of times. The J gene is TRBJ1-1, the V gene TRBV7-6; D is unresolved. The V gene's germline CDR1 is SGHVS and CDR2 FNYEAQ. The CDR3 is 16 amino acids. Trimming left V 5 bases short and J 1 base short, with 17 bases between. CDR3 bases: TGTGCCAGCAGCGCAAGGGCGGCAGTCCGGAACACTGAAGCTTTCTTT. Protein product: CASSARAAVRNTEAFF.

This clonotype was observed a handful of times. The gene calls are TRBV5-6 and TRBJ2-3; D gene uncertain. With 1 base removed from V and 5 bases from J, the gap between germline ends came to 8 bases. CDR1 and CDR2 from the germline V gene are SGHDT and YYEEEE. The CDR3 length is 13 residues. The chain's CDR3 is CASSLFGIDTQYF. CDR3 nucleotides: TGTGCCAGCAGCTTGTTTGGGATAGATACGCAGTATTTT.

This clonotype has just a few counts. This chain uses TRBV15 with TRBJ2-7; TRBD2 aligns across 9 bases. CDR3 length: 16 residues. Germline V gene sequence: CDR1 LNHNV, CDR2 YYDKDF (reference sequence). Trimming at V came to 3 bases and at J to 2 bases, leaving 8 bases not matched to a gene. The CDR3: CATSRVLGLAAYEQYF. CDR3 in DNA: TGTGCCACCAGCAGGGTTCTGGGACTAGCAGCCTACGAGCAGTACTTC.

The rearrangement uses TRBV30 and TRBJ2-3, with TRBD1 matching 10 bases. The CDR3 consists of 14 residues. V lost 7 bases to trimming and J lost 2 bases; unmatched junction nucleotides: 6. CDR1 is GTSNPN and CDR2 is SVGIG in the germline V gene (reference sequence). The CDR3 spells CASTGQGNTDTQYF. CDR3 in DNA: TGTGCCTCGACGGGACAGGGGAACACAGATACGCAGTATTTT.

This clonotype occurred a few times. The chain employs TRBV20-1 and TRBJ2-4; D possibly corresponds to TRBD2 (6 bases). The CDR3 has 16 residues. V was cut by 1 base and J by 8 bases, with 21 bases left in between. Germline V gene data show CDR1 as DFQATT and CDR2 as SNEGSKA (reference sequence). The DNA of the CDR3 is TGCAGTGCTAGAGGGGTCGGCGGGGTTAGTTTGGACATTCAGTACTTC. As protein: CSARGVGGVSLDIQYF.

This clonotype showed up just a few times. The chain uses TRBV20-1 and TRBJ2-1; 8 bases line up with TRBD2. The CDR3 is 15 residues long. Germline loops: CDR1 DFQATT, CDR2 SNEGSKA (reference sequence). V shed 2 bases, J shed 4 bases, and the junction held 7 bases outside the gene matches. DNA of the CDR3: TGCAGTGCTAGACAAGCGGGAGTCTATTACAATGAGCAGTTCTTC. Its translation is CSARQAGVYYNEQFF.

A few counts support this clonotype. The chain uses TRBV12-3 or TRBV12-4 and TRBJ2-1; D not certain. Trimming shortened V by 0 bases and J by 7 bases, and 10 bases separated the two germline ends. This CDR3 has 14 residues. The CDR3: CASSLAHTSNEQFF. CDR3 nucleotide sequence: TGTGCCAGCAGTTTAGCTCACACCTCTAATGAGCAGTTCTTC.

This clonotype was seen many times. The V call is TRBV9, the J call TRBJ1-2, with D maybe TRBD1 (5 bases). The CDR3 extends over 12 amino acids. CDR1 is SGDLS, CDR2 YYNGEE, per germline. Trimming took off 4 bases at V and 8 bases at J, with 12 bases between the two ends. The DNA for the CDR3 is TGTGCCAGCAGCACCTCTGGGGGGGGCTACACCTTC. Its protein is CASSTSGGGYTF.